A selection of T cell receptor beta chains follows, all from one sample in a study of blood T cell repertoires in COVID-19. The assay was immunoSEQ multiplex PCR, and TCRdb's table has in-frame clones only and misses some. The data contain 200,000 to 250,000 clones, roughly 85% of them seen just once; the ten biggest clones take up 5.1%. Sequenced material: peripheral blood. The receptor source for this set is a man aged 50-60 years with COVID-19, enrolled during active disease. Each CDR3 is given with its conserved first and last residue. D genes are given only for firm matches. Clone sizes are given selectively: once, few, many, or a class where the clone is expanded.

clone_size,j_call,v_call,d_call,cdr3_aa,cdr3_nt
.,TRBJ2-3,TRBV7-6,TRBD2,CASSFGGGAGTDTQYF,TGTGCCAGCAGCTTCGGCGGGGGGGCCGGCACAGATACGCAGTATTTT
.,TRBJ2-5,TRBV5-4,.,CASSLGVDSQETQYF,TGTGCCAGCAGCTTGGGAGTTGACAGCCAAGAGACCCAGTACTTC
once,TRBJ1-2,TRBV3-1/TRBV3-2,.,CASSPEPGSGGGYTF,TGTGCCAGCAGCCCCGAACCAGGGTCGGGGGGTGGCTACACCTTC
.,TRBJ2-7,TRBV7-2,.,CASSTFYEQYF,TGTGCCAGCAGCACATTCTACGAGCAGTACTTC
.,TRBJ2-6,TRBV6-5,.,CASGVSAGANVLTF,TGTGCCAGCGGAGTTTCGGCGGGGGCCAACGTCCTGACTTTC
.,TRBJ2-2,TRBV19,.,CASSIGSPAGELFF,TGTGCCAGTAGTATAGGGAGCCCCGCCGGGGAGCTGTTTTTT
many,TRBJ1-4,TRBV5-6,.,CASSFGQRNEKLFF,TGTGCCAGCAGCTTCGGCCAGCGTAATGAAAAACTGTTTTTT
.,TRBJ2-3,TRBV7-2,TRBD1,CASSLRQGKDTQYF,TGTGCCAGCAGCTTAAGACAGGGGAAAGATACGCAGTATTTT
.,TRBJ2-1,TRBV5-8,TRBD2,CASSYGGASYNEQFF,TGTGCCAGCAGCTACGGGGGGGCATCCTACAATGAGCAGTTCTTC
.,TRBJ1-5,TRBV7-9,TRBD1,CASSRQGRNQPQHF,TGTGCCAGCAGCCGACAGGGGCGCAATCAGCCCCAGCATTTT
.,TRBJ1-6,TRBV2,.,CASSVEGMNSPLHF,TGTGCCAGCAGTGTTGAGGGTATGAACTCACCCCTCCACTTT
.,TRBJ2-2,TRBV5-1,.,CASSPGWGGASGELFF,TGCGCCAGCAGCCCTGGTTGGGGGGGCGCATCCGGGGAGCTGTTTTTT
.,TRBJ2-5,TRBV9,TRBD2,CASSEGTSSGVGETQYF,TGTGCCAGCAGCGAAGGGACTAGCTCTGGGGTGGGTGAGACCCAGTACTTC
once,TRBJ2-5,TRBV3-1/TRBV3-2,TRBD2,CATSTVAGGLSKTQYF,TGTGCCACCAGCACCGTAGCGGGGGGGCTTTCTAAGACCCAGTACTTC
.,TRBJ1-4,TRBV29-1,.,CSGADSEKLFF,TGCAGCGGGGCGGACAGTGAAAAACTGTTTTTT
.,TRBJ1-3,TRBV5-5,TRBD1,CASLLQQGANQKSGNTIYF,TGTGCCAGCCTGCTACAACAGGGGGCCAACCAGAAGTCTGGAAACACCATATATTTT
.,TRBJ1-5,TRBV6-5,.,CASSYSTASNQPQHF,TGTGCCAGCAGTTACTCGACAGCTAGCAATCAGCCCCAGCATTTT
.,TRBJ1-1,TRBV28,TRBD1,CASSLWGGQGSVRSVTEAFF,TGTGCCAGCAGTTTATGGGGGGGACAGGGTAGTGTTCGGTCGGTCACTGAAGCTTTCTTT
.,TRBJ2-3,TRBV9,TRBD2,CASGAGGPDTQYF,TGTGCCAGCGGGGCGGGGGGGCCAGATACGCAGTATTTT
.,TRBJ2-1,TRBV7-3,TRBD2,CASSVAGTEGNEQFF,TGTGCCAGCAGTGTAGCGGGGACCGAGGGCAATGAGCAGTTCTTC
.,TRBJ2-7,TRBV10-2,.,CASTIGEVHEQYF,TGCGCCAGCACTATAGGGGAGGTCCACGAGCAGTACTTC
.,TRBJ1-2,TRBV5-8,.,CASSFTLTGLISNYGYTF,TGTGCCAGCAGCTTCACTTTGACAGGCCTAATTTCTAACTATGGCTACACCTTC
.,TRBJ2-5,TRBV12-3/TRBV12-4,.,CASRTGIVETQYF,TGTGCCAGCAGGACAGGTATTGTGGAGACCCAGTACTTC
few,TRBJ2-2,TRBV28,.,CASTPNRSFRAGELFF,TGTGCCAGCACCCCGAACCGGTCGTTTCGGGCCGGGGAGCTGTTTTTT
medium-sized,TRBJ1-2,TRBV4-2,.,CASSPEILTGGGGGYTF,TGTGCCAGCAGCCCCGAAATTCTCACGGGGGGCGGTGGTGGCTACACCTTC
.,TRBJ2-3,TRBV27,TRBD1,CASSNRGNTDTQYF,TGTGCCAGCAGTAACAGGGGTAACACAGATACGCAGTATTTT
.,TRBJ1-4,TRBV5-1,TRBD1,CASSVDRGGELFF,TGCGCCAGCAGCGTCGACAGGGGTGGCGAACTGTTTTTT
.,TRBJ2-7,TRBV5-1,TRBD1,CASSPDRGYYEQYF,TGCGCCAGCAGCCCGGACAGGGGCTACTACGAGCAGTACTTC
.,TRBJ1-1,TRBV4-1,.,CASSQDQGQNTEAFF,TGCGCCAGCAGCCAAGACCAGGGGCAGAACACTGAAGCTTTCTTT
.,TRBJ1-1,TRBV28,.,CASSQPGRGNTEAFF,TGTGCCAGCAGTCAGCCTGGGCGGGGGAACACTGAAGCTTTCTTT
.,TRBJ1-1,TRBV28,.,CASKWQGGTEAFF,TGTGCCAGCAAATGGCAGGGAGGTACTGAAGCTTTCTTT
.,TRBJ1-1,TRBV19,.,CASSIQGGLNTEAFF,TGTGCCAGTAGCATACAAGGGGGTCTCAACACTGAAGCTTTCTTT
few,TRBJ1-1,TRBV27,.,CASSLGQANTEAFF,TGTGCCAGCAGTTTGGGGCAGGCGAACACTGAAGCTTTCTTT
.,TRBJ1-2,TRBV4-2,.,CASSRQLTGDYGYTF,TGTGCCAGCAGCCGACAATTGACAGGCGACTATGGCTACACCTTC
.,TRBJ2-3,TRBV11-3,TRBD2,CASSLGTSGGPDTQYF,TGTGCCAGCAGCTTAGGAACTAGCGGGGGCCCAGATACGCAGTATTTT
.,TRBJ2-7,TRBV6-6,.,CASSGTTNSYEQYF,TGTGCCAGCAGCGGGACAACGAACTCCTACGAGCAGTACTTC
.,TRBJ1-5,TRBV10-3,TRBD1,CAISDLGQGGLSQPQHF,TGTGCCATCAGTGATTTAGGCCAGGGGGGACTCTCTCAGCCCCAGCATTTT
many,TRBJ2-3,TRBV14,.,CASSRQLASTDTQYF,TGTGCCAGCAGCCGACAGCTTGCTAGCACAGATACGCAGTATTTT
.,TRBJ1-1,TRBV3-1/TRBV3-2,.,CASSRSSLGRDFEAFF,TGTGCCAGCAGCCGATCTTCCCTCGGGAGGGACTTTGAGGCTTTCTTT
.,TRBJ2-7,TRBV6-5,.,CAIARGYEQYF,TGTGCCATCGCTAGGGGTTACGAGCAGTACTTC
.,TRBJ2-7,TRBV4-1,.,CASSQEGPPGEQYF,TGCGCCAGCAGCCAGGAGGGGCCACCGGGCGAGCAGTACTTC
.,TRBJ1-3,TRBV18,.,CASSPQQATGSGNTIYF,TGTGCCAGCTCACCACAGCAGGCCACAGGCTCTGGAAACACCATATATTTT
.,TRBJ2-7,TRBV6-5,TRBD1,CASSYPTGGAVYEQYF,TGTGCCAGCAGTTACCCCACAGGGGGCGCAGTCTACGAGCAGTACTTC
.,TRBJ1-1,TRBV2,TRBD1,CASRVTGTGFLTNTEAFF,TGTGCCAGCAGGGTTACCGGGACAGGGTTTTTAACGAACACTGAAGCTTTCTTT
.,TRBJ2-5,TRBV4-1,TRBD2,CASSQGVAGRLETQYF,TGCGCCAGCAGCCAAGGCGTAGCGGGCCGGTTAGAGACCCAGTACTTC
few,TRBJ2-3,TRBV6-2/TRBV6-3,TRBD2,CASSYGAGGPTDTQYF,TGTGCCAGCAGTTACGGCGCGGGGGGGCCGACAGATACGCAGTATTTT
.,TRBJ2-3,TRBV11-3,.,CASSIVPDTQYF,TGTGCCAGCAGCATCGTCCCAGATACGCAGTATTTT
.,TRBJ1-2,TRBV19,TRBD1,CASTGQGDHYYGYTF,TGTGCCAGTACCGGACAGGGGGACCACTATTATGGCTACACCTTC
.,TRBJ2-5,TRBV3-1/TRBV3-2,.,CASSQGGTVQETQYF,TGTGCCAGCAGCCAAGGCGGGACGGTACAAGAGACCCAGTACTTC
.,TRBJ1-2,TRBV7-2,.,CASSFLRQADPYGYTF,TGTGCCAGCAGCTTCCTACGACAGGCCGACCCCTATGGCTACACCTTC
once,TRBJ2-2,TRBV14,.,CASSPLNTGELFF,TGTGCCAGCAGCCCTCTTAACACCGGGGAGCTGTTTTTT
few,TRBJ1-1,TRBV18,.,CASSPQTGINTEAFF,TGTGCCAGCTCACCACAGACAGGAATTAACACTGAAGCTTTCTTT